One and the same sample provided the 3 T cell receptor beta chains below, sequenced in a study of blood T cell repertoires in COVID-19. Sequenced by immunoSEQ multiplex PCR; TCRdb stores in-frame clones only, minus some. The sample lists around 140,000 clones; roughly 88% were seen once. The sequenced material came from peripheral blood. The source of these receptors is a man aged 70-80 years with acute or convalescent COVID-19.

This clone has just one count. The CDR3 reads CASSFGGAGQGRYEQYF. In DNA, the CDR3 is TGTGCCAGCAGCTTTGGCGGGGCGGGACAGGGAAGGTACGAGCAGTACTTC. This chain connects TRBV5-4 to TRBJ2-7; 9 positions match TRBD1. CDR3 size: 17 residues. The germline gives CDR1 SGHNT, CDR2 YYREEE (reference sequence). V shed 2 bases and J 4 bases; nucleotides not matched to a gene: 13.

This chain joins TRBV18 and TRBJ2-3; 9 bases line up with TRBD2. Germline lookup yields CDR1 KGHSH and CDR2 LQKENI. The CDR3 extends over 18 amino acids. With 0 bases clipped from V and 5 bases from J, the junction kept 12 bases outside the gene matches. This CDR3 is CASSPPAGVAGVRDTQYF. CDR3 nucleotide sequence: TGTGCCAGCTCACCACCTGCCGGTGTAGCGGGGGTACGAGATACGCAGTATTTT.

The J gene is TRBJ1-1, the V gene TRBV7-9; maybe TRBD1 (5 bases). Germline-derived CDR1 and CDR2 are SEHNR and FQNEAQ (reference sequence). The V and J ends lost 2 bases and 8 bases respectively, with 15 bases between them. The CDR3 extends over 14 amino acids. The CDR3 is CASSLLGGEDEAFF. DNA for the CDR3: TGTGCCAGCAGCTTACTCGGGGGAGAGGACGAAGCTTTCTTT.